Shown below are 25 T cell receptor beta chains from a single sample sequenced in a study of shared clonotypes between healthy human individuals. The data were produced by immunoSEQ multiplex PCR, yet TCRdb's version contains in-frame clones alone and is incomplete. The sample records about 1.1 million clones, roughly 80% being singletons. The sequenced sample was memory CD4+ T cells from PBMCs. Specified subset: CD45RA-negative fraction. The receptors were sampled from a man between 18 and 29 years old in good health. Some clones in this sample may be carry-over from other donors' samples.

As DNA, the CDR3 is TGTGCCAGCAGCCGCGACAGGGGGGGAAAGGGAAATCAGCCCCAGCATTTT. Residues: CASSRDRGGKGNQPQHF. The chain carries TRBV5-6 and TRBJ1-5; 9 bases are a match to TRBD1. The CDR3 covers 17 residues. Germline trimming cut 4 bases from V and 4 bases from J; bases unmatched to any gene: 12. The germline V gene has CDR1 SGHDT and CDR2 YYEEEE.

The chain joins TRBV2 to TRBJ2-3; D ambiguous. Trimming shortened V by 5 bases and J by 0 bases, and 12 bases separated the two germline ends. This CDR3 is built from 15 residues. The germline V gene encodes CDR1 SNHLY and CDR2 FYNNEI. CDR3 protein: CASSHRTPSTDTQYF. The CDR3 bases are TGTGCCAGCAGTCACCGGACCCCTAGCACAGATACGCAGTATTTT.

The rearrangement uses TRBV5-5 and TRBJ2-1; 13 bases align to TRBD2. The CDR3 runs 15 residues. J gave up 4 bases and V 4 bases, and 2 bases lay outside the gene matches. Germline values: CDR1 SGHKS, CDR2 YYEKEE (reference sequence). Written as DNA, the CDR3 is TGTGCCAGCAGCGAACTAGCGGGAGGGTACAATGAGCAGTTCTTC. Encoded protein: CASSELAGGYNEQFF.

This chain links TRBV7-2 with TRBJ1-5; unclear D gene. Germline lookup yields CDR1 SGHTA and CDR2 FQGNSA. Trimming removed 4 bases from V and 0 bases from J, with 13 bases in between. The length of the CDR3 is 16 residues. This chain's CDR3 is CASSYAGPYSNQPQHF. The CDR3 bases are TGTGCCAGCAGCTATGCCGGCCCCTATAGCAATCAGCCCCAGCATTTT.

Regarding this clone: This sequence may be a read error, since a much larger clone differs from it by one base. The chain combines TRBV18 with TRBJ2-3; D is unclear. Deletions cut 1 base from V and 3 bases from J, with 5 bases between. Germline V CDR1 and CDR2: KGHSH, LQKENI. This CDR3 region has 13 residues. As DNA, the CDR3 is TGTGCCAGCTCACCACAGAAGACAGATACGCAGTATTTT. Its protein is CASSPQKTDTQYF.

The rearrangement uses TRBV10-3 and TRBJ2-5; TRBD2 matches 10 bases. Germline V gene data show CDR1 as ENHRY and CDR2 as SYGVKD. The V gene end was trimmed by 2 bases and the J gene end by 5 bases; junction bases not matched to a gene: 11. The CDR3 covers 17 residues. The CDR3: CAISEGSGRDRGETQYF. CDR3 bases: TGTGCCATCAGTGAGGGGAGCGGGAGGGATCGTGGGGAGACCCAGTACTTC.

This clone was seen more than once but under ten times. The chain links TRBV5-4 to TRBJ1-2; unclear D gene. Trimming took 5 bases from V and 4 from J, leaving 12 bases between them. The CDR3 loop spans 13 amino acids. Germline V gene lookup returns CDR1 SGHNT and CDR2 YYREEE (reference sequence). The CDR3 loop is CASRGNGVYGYTF. As DNA, the CDR3 is TGTGCCAGCAGGGGGAACGGCGTCTATGGCTACACCTTC.

The chain employs TRBV6-1 and TRBJ1-5; no reliable D call. The germline V gene has CDR1 MNHNS and CDR2 SASEGT. Trimming removed 7 bases from V and 9 bases from J, with 19 bases in between. CDR3 length equals 14 residues. CDR3 protein: CASTDRVSGGPQHF. DNA of the CDR3: TGTGCCAGCACCGACCGGGTCTCGGGTGGGCCCCAGCATTTT.

This clone was counted only a few times. CDR3 DNA sequence: TGTGCCAGCAGCTTAGCGACAGACTTCTCTGGAAACACCATATATTTT. It is translated as CASSLATDFSGNTIYF. V is TRBV7-6 and J is TRBJ1-3, with TRBD1 as a possible D gene (5 bases). The CDR3 is made up of 16 amino acids. The V gene lost 0 bases and the J gene lost 0 bases, with 9 bases spanning the gap. Germline V gives CDR1 SGHVS, CDR2 FNYEAQ.

The chain links TRBV7-9 to TRBJ2-1; TRBD2 agrees at 7 bases. The CDR3 spans 16 residues. Losses at the gene ends were 5 bases for V and 5 bases for J; bases not matched to a gene: 12. The germline CDR1 and CDR2 sequences are SEHNR and FQNEAQ (reference sequence). CDR3 sequence: CASSPKVGGPHNEQFF. CDR3 DNA sequence: TGTGCCAGCAGCCCCAAAGTGGGAGGGCCCCACAATGAGCAGTTCTTC.

The gene calls are TRBV9 and TRBJ1-3; TRBD1 aligns across 8 bases. Looked up from germline, CDR1 is SGDLS and CDR2 is YYNGEE. V trimming: 3 bases; J trimming: 4 bases; junction bases outside the gene matches: 9. This CDR3 region has 16 residues. CDR3 residues: CASSAQGQAKGNTIYF. CDR3 sequence (DNA): TGTGCCAGCAGCGCCCAGGGACAGGCGAAAGGAAACACCATATATTTT.

The chain joins TRBV2 to TRBJ2-5, with 10 bases lining up with TRBD2. CDR3 size: 14 residues. V gave up 4 bases and J gave up 5 bases; unmatched junction bases: 4. Looked up from germline, CDR1 is SNHLY and CDR2 is FYNNEI. CDR3 coding DNA: TGTGCCAGCAGTGGGACTAGCGGAGGGGAGACCCAGTACTTC. The encoded protein is CASSGTSGGETQYF. Combining the CDR3 with reference TRBV2 and TRBJ2-5 gives the whole variable domain EPEVTQTPSHQVTQMGQEVILRCVPISNHLYFYWYRQILGQKVEFLVSFYNNEISEKSEIFDDQFSVERPDGSNFTLKIRSTKLEDSAMYFCASSGTSGGETQYFGPGTRLLVL.

The chain carries TRBV19 and TRBJ1-5; no reliable D call. The CDR3 is 14 amino acids. V was trimmed by 3 bases and J by 5 bases, leaving 11 bases between them. Germline V CDR1 and CDR2: LNHDA, SQIVND (reference sequence). This CDR3 is CASSMGGWDQPQHF. CDR3 bases: TGTGCCAGTAGTATGGGAGGGTGGGATCAGCCCCAGCATTTT.

This chain uses TRBV27 with TRBJ2-7; either TRBD1 or TRBD2 may fit D (5 bases each). This CDR3 comprises 14 residues. The V gene lost 6 bases and the J gene lost 1 base, with 13 bases spanning the gap. Germline values: CDR1 MNHEY, CDR2 SMNVEV (reference sequence). Here the CDR3 reads CASRLGPASYEQYF. The CDR3 nucleotides are TGTGCCAGCAGACTGGGACCGGCGTCCTACGAGCAGTACTTC.

The chain has TRBV4-2 and TRBJ2-2; TRBD2 matches 9 bases. This CDR3 comprises 16 residues. Per germline, CDR1 LGHNA and CDR2 YNFKEQ. V shed 4 bases and J 2 bases; nucleotides not matched to a gene: 5. The CDR3 sequence is CASSLQTSGNTGELFF. The CDR3 DNA is TGTGCCAGCAGCCTCCAGACTAGCGGAAACACCGGGGAGCTGTTTTTT.

Points on this clone: With a much larger clone just one base away, this may be a read error. Other DNA variants within this sample encode the same CDR3. The V gene is TRBV27, the J gene TRBJ2-4, with 8 bases identical to TRBD1. The CDR3 covers 13 residues. CDR1 is MNHEY, CDR2 SMNVEV, per germline (reference sequence). The CDR3 protein is CASWTGSSNIQYF. CDR3 nucleotide sequence: TGTGCCAGCTGGACAGGGTCATCAAACATTCAGTACTTT.

This clone has only one observation. The chain carries TRBV27 and TRBJ2-3; D perhaps matches TRBD2 (6 bases). The V and J ends lost 1 base and 4 bases respectively, with 21 bases between them. In germline, CDR1 is MNHEY, CDR2 SMNVEV (reference sequence). The length of the CDR3 is 18 residues. The CDR3 reads CASSLYRRSGGAADTQYF. The CDR3 DNA follows: TGTGCCAGCAGTTTATATCGCCGGTCAGGAGGGGCCGCAGATACGCAGTATTTT.

This clone was counted once. The chain has TRBV6-4 and TRBJ2-7, with D perhaps given as TRBD1 or TRBD2 (5 bases each). This CDR3 spans 12 amino acids. Germline V gene sequence: CDR1 MRHNA, CDR2 SNTAGT. V shed 6 bases and J shed 7 bases, with 13 bases lying between them. CDR3 nucleotide sequence: TGTGCCAGCAGCCCGGGACCACAAGAGCAGTACTTC. Translating gives CASSPGPQEQYF.

This chain links TRBV7-9 with TRBJ2-1, with D maybe TRBD1 (6 bases). Trimming took 1 base from V and 14 from J, leaving 12 bases between them. The CDR3 extends over 12 amino acids. Germline CDR1 is SEHNR and CDR2 is FQNEAQ (reference sequence). The CDR3 is CASSLGQKGEFF. For the CDR3, the DNA is TGTGCCAGCAGCTTAGGTCAAAAGGGGGAGTTCTTC.

V and J are TRBV28 and TRBJ1-5; 9 nucleotides align to TRBD1. Trimming removed 5 bases from V and 5 bases from J; junction bases left unmatched: 13. Germline V gene sequence: CDR1 MDHEN, CDR2 SYDVKM. The CDR3 runs to 17 residues. The CDR3 here is CASSPPWDRAIYQPQHF. The CDR3 nucleotides are TGTGCCAGCAGTCCCCCCTGGGACAGGGCCATTTATCAGCCCCAGCATTTT.

V usage is TRBV6-5 and J usage is TRBJ2-7; the match to TRBD1 covers 7 bases. J lost 3 bases, V lost 2 bases, and 10 bases had no gene match. This CDR3 has 16 residues. Germline-derived CDR1 and CDR2 are MNHEY and SVGAGI. The CDR3 DNA is TGTGCCAGCAGTTACCGGAGCCCAGGGGGTGGCTACGAGCAGTACTTC. Translating gives CASSYRSPGGGYEQYF.

This chain joins TRBV29-1 and TRBJ2-7, with D perhaps matching TRBD1 or TRBD2 (5 bases each). Germline V gene lookup returns CDR1 SQVTM and CDR2 ANQGSEA. Trimming left V 6 bases short and J 7 bases short, with 19 bases between. The CDR3 runs 13 residues. In DNA, the CDR3 is TGCAGCGTCGCTAGAAGGGACGGGCGAGAGCAGTACTTC. It encodes CSVARRDGREQYF.

J is TRBJ2-7 and V is TRBV11-2, with D perhaps matching TRBD2 (7 bases). Looked up from germline, CDR1 is SGHAT and CDR2 is FQNNGV. The CDR3 runs 14 residues. The V end lost 3 bases, the J end lost 4 bases, and 13 bases lay between the germline ends. This CDR3 is CASSLYRGAYEQYF. The CDR3 DNA sequence: TGTGCCAGCAGCTTGTATCGGGGGGCATACGAGCAGTACTTC.

A few counts support this clone. A much larger clone differs from this one at a single base, so this may be a read error. Other DNA sequences from this sample encode an identical CDR3 as well. CDR3 coding DNA: TGTGCCTGGAGCACGAGCACAGATACGCAGTATTTT. Residues: CAWSTSTDTQYF. The genes are TRBV30 and TRBJ2-3; no clear D gene. The germline gives CDR1 GTSNPN, CDR2 SVGIG (reference sequence). The CDR3 loop spans 12 amino acids. V was trimmed by 3 bases and J by 0 bases, leaving 4 bases between them.

The V call is TRBV5-4, the J call TRBJ2-2, with D unresolved. V was cut by 1 base and J by 0 bases, with 10 bases left in between. The CDR3 totals 16 residues. Germline V gene sequence: CDR1 SGHNT, CDR2 YYREEE (reference sequence). DNA of the CDR3: TGTGCCAGCAGCTTGTTTCGTGACACGAACACCGGGGAGCTGTTTTTT. Protein: CASSLFRDTNTGELFF. Complete variable domain (other parts from reference TRBV5-4 and TRBJ2-2): ETGVTQSPTHLIKTRGQQVTLRCSSQSGHNTVSWYQQALGQGPQFIFQYYREEENGRGNFPPRFSGLQFPNYSSELNVNALELDDSALYLCASSLFRDTNTGELFFGEGSRLTVL.